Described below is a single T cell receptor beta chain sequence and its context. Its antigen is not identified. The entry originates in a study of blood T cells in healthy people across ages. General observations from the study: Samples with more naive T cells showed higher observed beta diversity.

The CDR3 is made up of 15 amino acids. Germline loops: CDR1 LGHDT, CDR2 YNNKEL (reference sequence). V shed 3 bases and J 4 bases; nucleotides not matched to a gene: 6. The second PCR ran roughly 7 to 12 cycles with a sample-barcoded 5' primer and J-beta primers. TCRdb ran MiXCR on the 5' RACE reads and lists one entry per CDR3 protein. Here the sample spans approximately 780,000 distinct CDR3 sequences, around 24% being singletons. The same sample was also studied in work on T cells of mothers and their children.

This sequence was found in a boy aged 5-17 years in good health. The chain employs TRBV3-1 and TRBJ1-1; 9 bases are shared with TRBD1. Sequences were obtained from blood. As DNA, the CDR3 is TGTGCCAGCAGCCACTTGAGACAGGGGGGCACTGAAGCTTTCTTT. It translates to CASSHLRQGGTEAFF.